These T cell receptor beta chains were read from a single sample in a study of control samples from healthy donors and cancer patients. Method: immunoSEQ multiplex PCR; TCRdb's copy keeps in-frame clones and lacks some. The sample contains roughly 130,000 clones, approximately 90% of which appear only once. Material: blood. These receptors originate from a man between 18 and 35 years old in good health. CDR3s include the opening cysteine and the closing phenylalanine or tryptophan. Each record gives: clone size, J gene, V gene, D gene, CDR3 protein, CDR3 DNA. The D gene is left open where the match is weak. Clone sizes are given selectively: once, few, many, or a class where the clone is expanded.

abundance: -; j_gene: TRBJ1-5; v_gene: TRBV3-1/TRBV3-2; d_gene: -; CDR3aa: CASSQASNQPQHF; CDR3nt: TGTGCCAGCAGCCAAGCTAGCAATCAGCCCCAGCATTTT
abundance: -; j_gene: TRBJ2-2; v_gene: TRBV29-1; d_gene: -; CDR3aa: CSVGLLGELFF; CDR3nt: TGCAGCGTTGGTTTGCTAGGGGAGCTGTTTTTT
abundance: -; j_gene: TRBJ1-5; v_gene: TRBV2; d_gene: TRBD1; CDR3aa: CASSSGQVSNQPQHF; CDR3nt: TGTGCCAGCAGCTCAGGACAGGTTAGCAATCAGCCCCAGCATTTT
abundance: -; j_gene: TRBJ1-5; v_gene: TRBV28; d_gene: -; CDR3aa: CASSRDRLRNQPQHF; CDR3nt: TGTGCCAGCAGCAGGGATAGGTTGCGGAATCAGCCCCAGCATTTT
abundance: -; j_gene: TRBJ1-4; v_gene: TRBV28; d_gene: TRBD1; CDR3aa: CASSPPGTGPFSTNEKLFF; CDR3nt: TGTGCCAGCAGTCCCCCCGGGACAGGACCTTTCTCAACTAATGAAAAACTGTTTTTT
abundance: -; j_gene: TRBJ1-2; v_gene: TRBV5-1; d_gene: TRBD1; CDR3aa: CASSSQGVGYGYTF; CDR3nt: TGCGCCAGCAGCTCACAGGGGGTTGGCTATGGCTACACCTTC
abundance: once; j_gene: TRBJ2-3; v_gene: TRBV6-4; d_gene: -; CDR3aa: CASSRAGGQADTQYF; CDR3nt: TGTGCCAGCAGCCGGGCAGGGGGGCAAGCAGATACGCAGTATTTT
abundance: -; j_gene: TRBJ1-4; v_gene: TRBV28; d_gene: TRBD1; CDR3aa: CASSSPPDRVEGKLFF; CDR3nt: TGTGCCAGCAGTTCACCTCCGGACAGGGTGGAGGGAAAACTGTTTTTT
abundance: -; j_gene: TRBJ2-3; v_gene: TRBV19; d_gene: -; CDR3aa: CASSLGTNSGDVYF; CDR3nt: TGTGCCAGTAGCCTCGGGACAAACTCGGGGGATGTGTATTTT
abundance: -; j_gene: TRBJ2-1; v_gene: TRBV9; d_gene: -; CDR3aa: CASSAVTDNEQFF; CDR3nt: TGTGCCAGCAGCGCGGTAACAGACAATGAGCAGTTCTTC
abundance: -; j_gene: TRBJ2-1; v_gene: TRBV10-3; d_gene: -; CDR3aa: CAISASDGGSNEQFF; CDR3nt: TGTGCCATCAGTGCTTCGGACGGCGGGTCCAATGAGCAGTTCTTC
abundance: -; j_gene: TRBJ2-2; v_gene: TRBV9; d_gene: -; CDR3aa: CASSVTSHTGELFF; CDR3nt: TGTGCCAGCAGCGTCACTAGCCACACCGGGGAGCTGTTTTTT
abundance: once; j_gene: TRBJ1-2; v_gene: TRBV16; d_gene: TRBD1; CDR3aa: CAGQDGWDGYTF; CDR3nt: TGTGCCGGACAGGACGGTTGGGATGGCTACACCTTC
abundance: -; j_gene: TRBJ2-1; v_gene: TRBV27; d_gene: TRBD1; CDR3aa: CASARPDRGDEQFF; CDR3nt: TGTGCCAGCGCCCGACCGGACAGGGGTGATGAGCAGTTCTTC
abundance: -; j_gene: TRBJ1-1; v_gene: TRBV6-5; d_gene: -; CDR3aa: CASSAAGAATEAFF; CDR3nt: TGTGCCAGCTCGGCGGCCGGGGCGGCCACTGAAGCTTTCTTT
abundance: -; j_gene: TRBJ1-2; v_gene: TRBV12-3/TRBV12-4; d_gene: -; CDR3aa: CASHRLLGYGYTF; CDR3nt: TGTGCCAGCCATAGGCTGTTGGGCTATGGCTACACCTTC
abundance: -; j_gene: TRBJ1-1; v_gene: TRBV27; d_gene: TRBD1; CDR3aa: CASSYGGQANTEAFF; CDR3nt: TGTGCCAGCAGTTACGGGGGACAGGCGAACACTGAAGCTTTCTTT
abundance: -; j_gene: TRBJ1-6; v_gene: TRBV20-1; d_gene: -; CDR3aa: CSASGGEASPLHF; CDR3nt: TGCAGTGCTAGTGGAGGGGAGGCTTCACCCCTCCACTTT
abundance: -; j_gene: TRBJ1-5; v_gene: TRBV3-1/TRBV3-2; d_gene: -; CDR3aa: CASSQDFESDQSNQPQHF; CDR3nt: TGTGCCAGCAGCCAAGATTTCGAGTCCGACCAAAGCAATCAGCCCCAGCATTTT
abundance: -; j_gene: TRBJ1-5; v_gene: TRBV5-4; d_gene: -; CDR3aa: CASSIQGYNQPQHF; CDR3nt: TGTGCCAGCAGTATACAGGGTTATAATCAGCCCCAGCATTTT
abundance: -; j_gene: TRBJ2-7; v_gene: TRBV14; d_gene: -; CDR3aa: CASSQGSGISYEQYF; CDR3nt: TGTGCCAGCAGCCAAGGGTCAGGGATATCCTACGAGCAGTACTTC
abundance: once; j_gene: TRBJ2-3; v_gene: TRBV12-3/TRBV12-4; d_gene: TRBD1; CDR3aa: CASSPTGVDTQYF; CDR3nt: TGTGCCAGCAGCCCCACAGGGGTTGATACGCAGTATTTT
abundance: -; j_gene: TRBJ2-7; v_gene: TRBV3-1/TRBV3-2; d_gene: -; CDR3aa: CASSPQGNYEQYF; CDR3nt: TGTGCCAGCAGCCCCCAGGGGAACTACGAGCAGTACTTC
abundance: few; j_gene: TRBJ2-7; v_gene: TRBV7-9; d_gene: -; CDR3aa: CASTAGSHEQYF; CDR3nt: TGTGCCAGCACGGCAGGCTCTCACGAGCAGTACTTC
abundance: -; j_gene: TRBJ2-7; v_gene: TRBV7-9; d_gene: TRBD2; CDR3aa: CASSFGLAGSEQYF; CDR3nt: TGTGCCAGCAGTTTCGGACTAGCGGGGAGTGAGCAGTACTTC
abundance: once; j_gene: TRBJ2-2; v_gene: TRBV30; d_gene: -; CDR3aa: CAWSSNLLAGELFF; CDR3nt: TGTGCCTGGAGTTCCAACCTCCTGGCCGGGGAGCTGTTTTTT
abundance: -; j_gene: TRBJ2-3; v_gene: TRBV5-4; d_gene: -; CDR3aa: CASSSGGDTRTDTQYF; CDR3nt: TGTGCCAGCAGCTCCGGAGGGGACACCCGCACAGATACGCAGTATTTT
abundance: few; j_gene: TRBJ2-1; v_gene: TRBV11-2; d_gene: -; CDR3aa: CASSLEWEQFF; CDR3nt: TGTGCCAGCAGCTTAGAGTGGGAGCAGTTCTTC
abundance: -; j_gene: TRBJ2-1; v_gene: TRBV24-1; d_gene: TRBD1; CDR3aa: CATSIWTGGRGEQFF; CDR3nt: TGTGCCACCAGTATATGGACAGGGGGGAGGGGTGAGCAGTTCTTC
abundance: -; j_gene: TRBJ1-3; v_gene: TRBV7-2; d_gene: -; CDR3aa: CASSLDQYSGNTIYF; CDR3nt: TGTGCCAGCAGCTTAGACCAGTACTCTGGAAACACCATATATTTT
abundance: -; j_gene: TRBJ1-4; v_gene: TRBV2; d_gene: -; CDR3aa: CASTREGGNEKLFF; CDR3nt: TGTGCCAGCACCCGAGAAGGAGGGAATGAAAAACTGTTTTTT
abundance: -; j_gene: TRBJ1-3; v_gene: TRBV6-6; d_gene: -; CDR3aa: CASRRRQGTGNTIYF; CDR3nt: TGTGCCAGCAGACGCCGCCAGGGGACGGGAAACACCATATATTTT
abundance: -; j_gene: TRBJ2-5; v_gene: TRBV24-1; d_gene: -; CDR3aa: CATSDGGRGVETQYF; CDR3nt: TGTGCCACCAGTGACGGGGGGCGCGGAGTAGAGACCCAGTACTTC
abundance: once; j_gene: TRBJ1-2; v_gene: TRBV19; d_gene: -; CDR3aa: CASTEGEHGYTF; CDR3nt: TGTGCCAGTACGGAGGGGGAACATGGCTACACCTTC
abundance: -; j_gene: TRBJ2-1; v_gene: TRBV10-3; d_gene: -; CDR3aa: CAISNARERHYNEQFF; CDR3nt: TGTGCCATCAGTAACGCCAGAGAGCGGCACTACAATGAGCAGTTCTTC
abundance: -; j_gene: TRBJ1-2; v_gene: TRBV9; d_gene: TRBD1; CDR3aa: CASSVLPGQSMDGYTF; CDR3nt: TGTGCCAGCAGCGTCCTCCCGGGACAGAGTATGGATGGCTACACCTTC
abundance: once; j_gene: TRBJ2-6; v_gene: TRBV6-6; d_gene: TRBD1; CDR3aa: CASSRTGGSSGANVLTF; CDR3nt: TGTGCCAGCAGTCGGACAGGGGGCTCATCTGGGGCCAACGTCCTGACTTTC
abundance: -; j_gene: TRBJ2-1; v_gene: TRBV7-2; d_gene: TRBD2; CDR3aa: CASSLASGEYNEQFF; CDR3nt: TGTGCCAGCAGCTTAGCTAGCGGGGAATACAATGAGCAGTTCTTC
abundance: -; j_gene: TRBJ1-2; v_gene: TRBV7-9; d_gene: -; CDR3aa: CASSLISPAQDGYTF; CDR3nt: TGTGCCAGCAGCTTAATCAGCCCCGCCCAGGATGGCTACACCTTC
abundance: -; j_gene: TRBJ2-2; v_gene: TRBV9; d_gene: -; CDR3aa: CASSVDWGPGELFF; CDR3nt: TGTGCCAGCAGCGTAGACTGGGGCCCCGGGGAGCTGTTTTTT